This paragraph covers one TCR beta chain sequence. Its antigen is not identified. This specimen belongs to a study of T cell repertoires in cytomegalovirus infection. Looking at the study overall: HLA-C-restricted CMV epitopes, recently identified, and well-studied HLA-B-restricted ones were used by the study. Indicated by public TCR beta signatures were CMV infection and matching HLA type.

Findings and caveats of the study: Across the ex vivo response, the dominant clonotypes were HLA-C-restricted CMV-specific TCR beta clonotypes.

CDR3 length equals 11 residues. Trimming took 7 bases from V and 10 from J; bases not matched to a gene: 4. CDR1 is MNHEY and CDR2 is SVGAGI in the germline V gene. TCRdb processed the reads anew with MiXCR; each CDR3 protein has one entry. The table records about 740,000 distinct CDR3 sequences, roughly 36% of them present only once. This clonotype was sampled from a human donor in good health (CMV status not recorded). Some clones in this sample may be carry-over from other donors' samples. V and J are TRBV6-5 and TRBJ2-1, with 7 nucleotides matching TRBD1. Material: cultured PBMCs, obtained from culture after CMV antigen stimulation. The CDR3 reads CASTSGQEQFF. The DNA of the CDR3 is TGTGCCAGCACCTCGGGACAGGAGCAGTTCTTC.